The source of this T cell receptor beta chain is a study of early T cells in non-severe SARS-CoV-2 infection (dated by TCRdb to 2020 to 2022). In terms of the full investigation: Because TCR sequencing relied on bulk RNA taken from unsorted whole blood, pairing of alpha and beta chains was not possible. The study at large found these results: Matching against VDJdb was skewed toward anti-spike CD8 responses, likely underestimated virus-specific expansions, and missed private and CD4 specificities.

Points on this clonotype: The target of this receptor is not known. No much larger clone exists at a distance of one base, and base qualities are not known.

The library was built by means of 5' RACE. Instrument used: NextSeq 500. The TCR library protocol attached unique molecular identifiers to individual cDNA molecules to correct for sequencing error and PCR bias. Sequencing covered both TCR alpha and beta chains, and within each sample the abundances of alpha and beta sequences were tightly co-correlated. Turning to the authors' computational methods: V gene, J gene and CDR3 annotation of TCR sequences was performed with Decombinator V4. TCRs were defined as expanded if a significant change between any two time points was detected under a Poisson model with p below 0.0001. Abundances of TCRs were expressed as counts per million after normalisation to the total number of TCRs sequenced in each sample. TRAV1-2 paired with TRAJ12, TRAJ20 or TRAJ33 defined MAIT TCRs, while TRAV10 paired with TRAJ18 defined iNKT TCRs. VDJdb, accessed on 1 November 2021, was searched for TCRs annotated for CMV, EBV and SARS-CoV-2, and TCRs annotated for more than one antigen were excluded. Through fastp at Q25 and MiXCR, TCRdb rebuilt clones from the public reads, retaining in-frame beta chains. Merged by CDR3 protein, the rows form single entries marked with the most common genes and DNA. TCRdb, not the authors, supplied the V and J calls. Present in this sample are about 90,000 distinct CDR3 sequences, more than 10% of which were seen just once. Approximately 4.4% of the sample comes from the top ten.

The CDR3 starts with the cysteine, ends with the phenylalanine, and has 13 residues. The entry retains the CDR3 DNA only, 39 bases that are in frame from base 1. CDR1 SQVTM and CDR2 ANQGSEA are derived from the germline V gene. The V and J ends are trimmed by 8 bases and 5 bases, leaving 18 bases between them. The study was a case-control design nested within a healthcare worker cohort in London, UK, with weekly nasopharyngeal swab PCR tests and blood sampling. Between 23 and 31 March 2020, the week of the UK lockdown, healthcare workers were enrolled and then followed up weekly for as long as 16 weeks.

The V gene is TRBV29-1 and the J gene is TRBJ2-5; TRBD1 could be the D gene, as 5 bases match. The sample was whole blood, taken at baseline. The receptor was derived from an adult who was a healthcare worker with PCR-confirmed SARS-CoV-2 infection or an uninfected control (not recorded which). The CDR3 in this case is CSSAGKMRETQYF. The DNA is as follows: TGCAGCTCTGCAGGGAAGATGAGGGAGACCCAGTACTTC.